The 2 T cell receptor beta chains listed next were all sequenced from one sample in a study of OX40 agonist ivuxolimab in advanced cancers. Libraries came from the immunoSEQ multiplex PCR assay. TCRdb took this table from immuneACCESS and kept in-frame rearrangements with V and J called. Such tables lack part of the clones; where checked against another copy, unresolved V genes explain under half of the gap, and the rest is unexplained. The sample contains 75,000 to 90,000 clones, approximately 87% of them found a single time. Jointly, the top ten make up under 2% of the sample. Sequenced material: CD4+ or CD8+ T cells sorted from blood, taken in a trial of the OX40 agonist ivuxolimab. These receptors were taken from an adult with an advanced solid tumor such as melanoma, head and neck, liver or kidney cancer.

J is TRBJ2-1 and V is TRBV19; tentative D call: TRBD2 (6 bases). The CDR3 is made up of 15 amino acids. V gave up 1 base and J gave up 5 bases, with 12 bases separating them. In germline, CDR1 is LNHDA, CDR2 SQIVND (reference sequence). The CDR3 region is CASSIGISGNNEQFF. The CDR3 DNA reads TGTGCCAGTAGTATAGGGATTAGCGGCAACAATGAGCAGTTCTTC.

This clone was seen more than once but under ten times. The chain combines TRBV28 with TRBJ1-2; D call uncertain. The germline gives CDR1 MDHEN, CDR2 SYDVKM. Trimming took off 4 bases at V and 4 bases at J, with 10 bases between the two ends. The CDR3 sequence is 13 residues long. CDR3 bases: TGTGCCAGCAGTTGGGCTAACGGCTATGGCTACACCTTC. Translation gives CASSWANGYGYTF.